These 29 T cell receptor beta chains originate from one sample sequenced in a study of blood T cell repertoires in COVID-19. TCRdb keeps only in-frame clones here, not all; method: immunoSEQ multiplex PCR. The sample has a few hundred thousand clones, around 78% seen once. The sample was peripheral blood. Source of these receptors: a man in his sixties who had recovered from COVID-19.

The genes are TRBV27 and TRBJ2-7; 13 bases are a match to TRBD2. The CDR3 runs 15 residues. CDR1 is MNHEY, CDR2 SMNVEV, per germline (reference sequence). The junction had 8 bases not matched to a gene; V was cut back by 5 bases and J by 7 bases. CDR3 coding DNA: TGTGCCAGCAGTCCCCTGGGACTAGCGGGAAATGAGCAGTACTTC. Encoded protein: CASSPLGLAGNEQYF.

This rearrangement joins TRBV19 to TRBJ1-2; D uncertain. Trimming removed 2 bases from V and 2 bases from J, with 6 bases in between. CDR1 is LNHDA and CDR2 is SQIVND in the germline V gene (reference sequence). CDR3 length: 13 amino acids. The CDR3 loop reads CASSISQNYGYTF. The CDR3 DNA is TGTGCCAGTAGTATATCGCAGAACTATGGCTACACCTTC.

The chain combines TRBV27 with TRBJ1-4; D call uncertain. Looked up from germline, CDR1 is MNHEY and CDR2 is SMNVEV (reference sequence). V gave up 0 bases and J gave up 3 bases, with 14 bases separating them. The length of the CDR3 is 17 residues. This CDR3 is CASSLSVSGRANEKLFF. The CDR3 DNA is TGTGCCAGCAGTTTATCGGTTTCGGGAAGGGCTAATGAAAAACTGTTTTTT.

The J gene is TRBJ2-3, the V gene TRBV27; 11 nucleotides agree with TRBD2. Germline CDR1 is MNHEY and CDR2 is SMNVEV (reference sequence). V dropped 6 bases and J dropped 1; count of bases not matched to a gene: 9. The CDR3 consists of 17 residues. This CDR3 is CASRRLLAGVGTDTQYF. CDR3 coding DNA: TGTGCCAGCAGGCGCCTACTAGCGGGAGTAGGCACAGATACGCAGTATTTT.

The rearrangement uses TRBV5-6 and TRBJ2-5; 10 nucleotides match TRBD1. Trimming at V came to 4 bases and at J to 1 base, leaving 4 bases not matched to a gene. Germline CDR1 SGHDT, CDR2 YYEEEE. The CDR3 length is 15 residues. The CDR3 spells CASSLGTGVQETQYF. CDR3 nucleotide sequence: TGTGCCAGCAGCCTGGGGACAGGGGTCCAAGAGACCCAGTACTTC.

The genes are TRBV13 and TRBJ2-3, with 8 bases lining up with TRBD2. The CDR3 is 15 residues long. The V segment lost 6 bases and the J segment 2 bases; nucleotides outside the gene matches: 7. Germline CDR1 is PRHDT and CDR2 is FYEKMQ (reference sequence). The CDR3 reads CASRRSGENTDTQYF. The CDR3 region has the DNA TGTGCCAGCAGACGTAGCGGGGAGAACACAGATACGCAGTATTTT.

This chain links TRBV7-2 with TRBJ2-7, with 9 bases identical to TRBD2. The CDR3 totals 14 residues. In germline, CDR1 is SGHTA, CDR2 FQGNSA. The ends lost 5 bases at V and 6 bases at J; junction bases unmatched: 8. CDR3 loop: CASSNLAGFGEQYF. DNA for the CDR3: TGTGCCAGCAGCAACCTAGCGGGATTCGGCGAGCAGTACTTC.

The chain combines TRBV6-6 with TRBJ1-4; TRBD1 might be the D (6 bases). The CDR3 is made up of 15 amino acids. The V end was cut by 4 bases, the J end by 5 bases, with 14 bases between. Germline loops: CDR1 MNHNY, CDR2 SVGAGI (reference sequence). The CDR3 region is CASSSGTGRNEKLFF. CDR3 DNA: TGTGCCAGCAGTTCTGGAACAGGGAGAAATGAAAAACTGTTTTTT.

V gene TRBV6-5 combines with J gene TRBJ1-2, with TRBD1 identical over 7 bases. Germline values: CDR1 MNHEY, CDR2 SVGAGI. The CDR3 spans 15 residues. The ends lost 6 bases at V and 5 bases at J; junction bases unmatched: 12. The CDR3 nucleotides read TGTGCCAGCAGCCGCGGACAGGCCGCTAGGTATGGCTACACCTTC. Its translation: CASSRGQAARYGYTF.

The table lists this clone with a count of one. The chain recombines TRBV3-1 (or the pseudogene TRBV3-2) with TRBJ2-3; 9 nucleotides match TRBD2. This CDR3 spans 16 amino acids. J was trimmed by 3 bases and V by 0 bases; bases with no gene match: 4. Germline CDR1 LGHDT, CDR2 YNNKEL (reference sequence). CDR3 sequence: CASSQDAGGRTDTQYF. DNA for the CDR3: TGTGCCAGCAGCCAAGACGCGGGAGGGCGGACAGATACGCAGTATTTT.

J is TRBJ1-4 and V is TRBV7-2; 8 nucleotides agree with TRBD1. Germline lookup yields CDR1 SGHTA and CDR2 FQGNSA. V gave up 5 bases and J gave up 5 bases; unmatched junction bases: 4. The CDR3 has 14 amino acids. CDR3 residues: CASSKGQENEKLFF. The CDR3 region has the DNA TGTGCCAGCAGCAAGGGACAGGAGAATGAAAAACTGTTTTTT.

This chain connects TRBV3-1 (or the pseudogene TRBV3-2) to TRBJ1-2; D might be TRBD1 (6 bases). The CDR3 extends over 14 amino acids. Trimming shortened V by 4 bases and J by 2 bases, and 11 bases separated the two germline ends. Germline CDR1 is LGHDT and CDR2 is YNNKEL (reference sequence). CDR3 residues: CASSLTGVNYGYTF. CDR3 nucleotides: TGTGCCAGCAGCCTGACAGGCGTAAACTATGGCTACACCTTC.

The chain combines TRBV4-1 with TRBJ2-2; D is possibly TRBD1 (6 bases). Germline V gene sequence: CDR1 MGHRA, CDR2 YSYEKL. The V end was cut by 0 bases, the J end by 3 bases, with 11 bases between. This CDR3 is 16 amino acids long. The CDR3, as DNA: TGCGCCAGCAGCCAAGACAAGGGACATCACACCGGGGAGCTGTTTTTT. This encodes CASSQDKGHHTGELFF.

The chain couples TRBV30 to TRBJ2-5; possibly TRBD1 for D (6 bases). Germline V gene sequence: CDR1 GTSNPN, CDR2 SVGIG (reference sequence). There are 12 residues in the CDR3. V shed 3 bases and J shed 6 bases, with 11 bases lying between them. The CDR3: CAWRLGTKTQYF. The CDR3 DNA is TGTGCCTGGAGGTTAGGGACAAAGACCCAGTACTTC.

This clone has a single count. The V call is TRBV7-9, the J call TRBJ1-4; D gene ambiguous. V was pared by 5 bases and J by 8 bases, with 6 bases between. The CDR3 loop spans 11 amino acids. Germline CDR1 is SEHNR and CDR2 is FQNEAQ (reference sequence). The CDR3 loop reads CASSAEEKLFF. CDR3 nucleotide sequence: TGTGCCAGCAGCGCAGAAGAAAAACTGTTTTTT.

The gene calls are TRBV4-1 and TRBJ1-1; D perhaps matches TRBD1 (5 bases). Germline loops: CDR1 MGHRA, CDR2 YSYEKL. The CDR3 contains 12 residues. V was shortened by 4 bases and J by 6 bases, with 9 bases between the two germline ends. In DNA, the CDR3 is TGCGCCAGCAGCCCCCAGGGTGCTGAAGCTTTCTTT. Protein: CASSPQGAEAFF.

The rearrangement links TRBV6-2 or TRBV6-3 to TRBJ1-2; 7 nucleotides match TRBD1. The CDR3 is 14 amino acids. Trimming at V came to 6 bases and at J to 3 bases, leaving 7 bases not matched to a gene. Germline V CDR1 and CDR2: MNHEY, SVGEGT. Here the CDR3 reads CASSRGGSDYGYTF. In DNA form, the CDR3 reads TGTGCCAGCAGCCGAGGGGGCTCGGACTATGGCTACACCTTC.

The chain recombines TRBV3-1 (or the pseudogene TRBV3-2) with TRBJ2-5, with 7 bases fitting TRBD1. There are 15 residues in the CDR3. Germline V CDR1 and CDR2: LGHDT, YNNKEL (reference sequence). V dropped 4 bases and J dropped 7; count of bases not matched to a gene: 12. The CDR3 DNA sequence: TGTGCCAGCAGCCGCTCCCCCGGGACAGATGGGACCCAGTACTTC. It is translated as CASSRSPGTDGTQYF.

The chain carries TRBV6-5 and TRBJ2-1; 11 bases map to TRBD2. Trimming cost V 6 bases and J 2 bases; bases outside gene matches: 3. The CDR3 consists of 15 residues. Germline-derived CDR1 and CDR2 are MNHEY and SVGAGI. The CDR3 nucleotides are TGTGCCAGCAGCTATAGCGGGAGGGCCTACAATGAGCAGTTCTTC. This translates into CASSYSGRAYNEQFF.

The chain couples TRBV29-1 to TRBJ1-1; 7 nucleotides agree with TRBD1. The V gene end was trimmed by 6 bases and the J gene end by 4 bases; junction bases not matched to a gene: 5. In germline, CDR1 is SQVTM, CDR2 ANQGSEA. There are 12 residues in the CDR3. The CDR3 region is CSVTGFFTEAFF. The CDR3 coding sequence is TGCAGCGTGACAGGGTTCTTCACTGAAGCTTTCTTT.

The genes are TRBV6-1 and TRBJ1-6; 8 bases map to TRBD1. This CDR3 spans 18 amino acids. CDR1 and CDR2 (germline): MNHNS, SASEGT. With 2 bases clipped from V and 4 bases from J, the junction kept 10 bases outside the gene matches. CDR3 amino acids: CASSEMAGGVRYNSPLHF. CDR3 sequence (DNA): TGTGCCAGCAGTGAAATGGCAGGGGGCGTTAGGTATAATTCACCCCTCCACTTT.

The rearrangement links TRBV7-8 to TRBJ2-7; 15 bases fit TRBD2. J gave up 0 bases and V 1 base, and 10 bases lay outside the gene matches. The CDR3 runs 20 residues. Germline CDR1 SGHVS, CDR2 FQNEAQ. CDR3 region: CASSLGGLAGGHGTSYEQYF. CDR3 DNA: TGTGCCAGCAGCTTAGGGGGACTAGCGGGAGGCCATGGGACCTCCTACGAGCAGTACTTC. The variable domain in full, completed from reference TRBV7-8 and TRBJ2-7, reads GAGVSQSPRYKVAKRGQDVALRCDPISGHVSLFWYQQALGQGPEFLTYFQNEAQLDKSGLPSDRFFAERPEGSVSTLKIQRTQQEDSAVYLCASSLGGLAGGHGTSYEQYFGPGTRLTVT.

The V call is TRBV9, the J call TRBJ2-2; D might be TRBD1 (6 bases). CDR3 size: 15 residues. From germline, CDR1 is SGDLS and CDR2 YYNGEE. V lost 3 bases to trimming and J lost 0 bases, with 9 bases between them. The CDR3 coding sequence is TGTGCCAGCAGCGGACAGGTTGCGAACACCGGGGAGCTGTTTTTT. Protein product: CASSGQVANTGELFF.

The V and J genes are TRBV30 and TRBJ1-2; D unclear. The CDR3 extends over 13 amino acids. V dropped 4 bases and J dropped 2 bases, with 11 bases sitting between them. Germline assignment: CDR1 GTSNPN and CDR2 SVGIG (reference sequence). The CDR3: CAWTYRGNYGYTF. The CDR3 DNA reads as TGTGCCTGGACCTATCGCGGAAACTATGGCTACACCTTC.

In nucleotides, the CDR3 is TGTGCCAGCAGCGGGGGTCAGCTAGCGGGAGGGGTCTCCTACAATGAGCAGTTCTTC. It specifies CASSGGQLAGGVSYNEQFF. This chain uses TRBV9 with TRBJ2-1; 12 bases fit TRBD2. Trimming took 3 bases from V and 0 from J; bases not matched to a gene: 10. CDR3 size: 19 residues. CDR1 is SGDLS and CDR2 is YYNGEE in the germline V gene.

This CDR3 is CASSPGRQGAYEQYF. CDR3 coding DNA: TGTGCCAGCAGCCCTGGCCGACAGGGGGCCTACGAGCAGTACTTC. V gene TRBV3-1 (or the pseudogene TRBV3-2) combines with J gene TRBJ2-7, with 9 positions matching TRBD1. V gave up 4 bases and J gave up 2 bases; unmatched junction bases: 6. The length of the CDR3 is 15 residues. Germline CDR1 is LGHDT and CDR2 is YNNKEL (reference sequence).

This clone was observed a single time. V and J are TRBV2 and TRBJ1-4; 8 bases are a match to TRBD1. Germline CDR1 reads SNHLY; CDR2 reads FYNNEI. V lost 8 bases, J lost 8 bases, and 10 bases stayed unmatched. The CDR3 is 14 residues long. CDR3 in amino acids: CASSATGVGEKLFF. The CDR3 bases are TGTGCCAGCTCGGCGACAGGGGTTGGGGAAAAACTGTTTTTT.

The V gene is TRBV6-5, the J gene TRBJ2-3; possible D gene TRBD1, 6 bases. Trimming removed 9 bases from V and 0 bases from J, with 10 bases in between. The germline gives CDR1 MNHEY, CDR2 SVGAGI. The CDR3 length is 13 residues. This CDR3 is CASGTPSTDTQYF. The CDR3 nucleotides read TGTGCCAGTGGGACACCGAGCACAGATACGCAGTATTTT.

The V and J genes are TRBV15 and TRBJ1-5, with 7 bases matching TRBD1. The junction had 6 bases not matched to a gene; V was cut back by 6 bases and J by 7 bases. The CDR3 runs to 13 residues. Germline assignment: CDR1 LNHNV and CDR2 YYDKDF (reference sequence). The CDR3 sequence: CATSEGARQPQHF. The CDR3 region has the DNA TGTGCCACCAGTGAGGGGGCTAGGCAGCCCCAGCATTTT. Complete variable domain (other parts from reference TRBV15 and TRBJ1-5): DAMVIQNPRYQVTQFGKPVTLSCSQTLNHNVMYWYQQKSSQAPKLLFHYYDKDFNNEADTPDNFQSRRPNTSFCFLDIRSPGLGDTAMYLCATSEGARQPQHFGDGTRLSIL.